The present TCR beta chain was sequenced within a study of identical twins. The study, taken as a whole, reports: A lower insertion count was a feature of abundant cord blood beta clonotypes, with no such feature in memory repertoires.

Unique molecular identifiers were present on the cDNA, and a universal primer site came from template switching. A single record per CDR3 protein comes from TCRdb applying MiXCR to the 5' RACE reads. The sample yields roughly 770,000 distinct CDR3 sequences, 15% to 20% seen once. Trimming removed 5 bases at V and 5 bases at J, with 8 bases between. The length of the CDR3 is 12 residues. Germline CDR1 and CDR2: SGHNT and YYREEE (reference sequence). The table lists this clonotype with a few counts. The target antigen is unknown. Separately, the same data were catalogued under a study of T cells expressing NK-cell markers. As that study records: HCMV seropositivity characterized most of the eight sequenced donors, and seronegativity one.

The sequence was obtained from a woman aged 18-29 years in good health. This chain connects TRBV5-4 to TRBJ2-4; D is unresolved. Sequenced input: PBMCs. The CDR3 protein is CASSSTENIQYF. The CDR3 coding sequence is TGTGCCAGCAGTTCGACCGAAAACATTCAGTACTTC.